A single sample is the source of the 20 T cell receptor beta chains below, sequenced in a study of control samples from healthy donors and cancer patients. Profiling relied on immunoSEQ multiplex PCR, and the TCRdb table lists in-frame clones only, not all of them. Here the sample spans fewer than 200,000 clones, over 85% being singletons. The sequenced sample consisted of blood. All receptors come from a man aged 30-40 years in good health.

The chain couples TRBV5-1 to TRBJ2-1, with TRBD2 identical over 9 bases. V shed 2 bases, J shed 12 bases, and the junction held 9 bases outside the gene matches. The length of the CDR3 is 14 residues. The germline V gene encodes CDR1 SGHRS and CDR2 YFSETQ. The CDR3, as DNA: TGCGCCAGCAGCTTCCCTACTAGCGGGTCCGGGCAGTTCTTC. Translating it yields CASSFPTSGSGQFF.

Comments on this clone: Other DNA sequences in the sample encode the same CDR3. The V and J genes are TRBV5-1 and TRBJ1-2, with a possible D match to TRBD1 (6 bases). CDR1 SGHRS and CDR2 YFSETQ come from the germline V gene. This CDR3 has 13 amino acids. V shed 0 bases and J shed 8 bases, with 11 bases lying between them. CDR3 amino acids: CASSLGQGSGYTF. In DNA form, the CDR3 reads TGCGCCAGCAGCTTGGGGCAGGGGTCGGGCTACACCTTC.

With respect to this clone: The same CDR3 is also encoded by other DNA sequences in this sample. The rearrangement links TRBV2 to TRBJ1-4, with TRBD1 as a possible D gene (5 bases). The CDR3 has 12 residues. Germline V gene sequence: CDR1 SNHLY, CDR2 FYNNEI. Between the trimmed V and J ends, which lost 1 base and 8 bases, there was a span of 5 bases. CDR3 region: CASSEGGEKLFF. The DNA of the CDR3 is TGTGCCAGCAGTGAAGGGGGGGAAAAACTGTTTTTT.

The V gene is TRBV7-6, the J gene TRBJ1-1, with D possibly TRBD1 on 5 matching bases. Germline V gene lookup returns CDR1 SGHVS and CDR2 FNYEAQ. Trimming left V 1 base short and J 4 bases short, with 7 bases between. The CDR3 contains 13 residues. The CDR3 reads CASSLVQGTEAFF. Here the CDR3 DNA reads TGTGCCAGCAGCTTAGTCCAGGGCACTGAAGCTTTCTTT.

This chain connects TRBV7-9 to TRBJ1-4; no definite D call. The CDR3 contains 13 residues. Germline lookup yields CDR1 SEHNR and CDR2 FQNEAQ (reference sequence). V lost 5 bases and J 5 bases, leaving 9 bases between the germline ends. Here the CDR3 reads CASSPPQNEKLFF. CDR3 coding DNA: TGTGCCAGCAGCCCCCCCCAGAATGAAAAACTGTTTTTT. The full variable domain, in which reference TRBV7-9 and TRBJ1-4 provide the parts outside the CDR3, is DTGVSQNPRHKITKRGQNVTFRCDPISEHNRLYWYRQTLGQGPEFLTYFQNEAQLEKSRLLSDRFSAERPKGSFSTLEIQRTEQGDSAMYLCASSPPQNEKLFFGSGTQLSVL.

The chain uses TRBV9 and TRBJ1-6, with TRBD1 as a possible D gene (5 bases). The germline CDR1 and CDR2 sequences are SGDLS and YYNGEE. The V and J ends lost 0 bases and 7 bases respectively, with 11 bases between them. This CDR3 is built from 15 residues. CDR3 region: CASSVDGTRNSPLHF. CDR3 DNA: TGTGCCAGCAGCGTAGACGGGACTAGAAATTCACCCCTCCACTTT.

This clone occurred once. This sequence joins TRBV9 and TRBJ1-3; no reliable D call. The CDR3 has 14 residues. Germline V lookup: CDR1 SGDLS, CDR2 YYNGEE. Trimming shortened V by 3 bases and J by 3 bases, and 10 bases separated the two germline ends. The CDR3 region is CASSGEWGGNTIYF. The CDR3 DNA sequence: TGTGCCAGCAGCGGGGAGTGGGGTGGAAACACCATATATTTT.

The chain carries TRBV28 and TRBJ1-5, with 11 nucleotides matching TRBD1. Germline V gene sequence: CDR1 MDHEN, CDR2 SYDVKM. The CDR3 is 17 amino acids. V shed 1 base and J 5 bases; nucleotides not matched to a gene: 7. CDR3 residues: CASSLSARTGGHQPQHF. As DNA, the CDR3 is TGTGCCAGCAGTTTATCCGCTCGGACAGGGGGCCATCAGCCCCAGCATTTT.

This clone appeared once. The rearrangement uses TRBV5-1 and TRBJ1-4; TRBD1 aligns across 7 bases. J gave up 4 bases and V 4 bases, and 7 bases lay outside the gene matches. Germline V CDR1 and CDR2: SGHRS, YFSETQ. The CDR3 loop spans 15 amino acids. The CDR3 protein is CASSKPGQSNEKLFF. The CDR3 DNA reads TGCGCCAGCAGCAAACCGGGACAGAGTAATGAAAAACTGTTTTTT.

This chain connects TRBV27 to TRBJ1-1; perhaps TRBD1 as D (5 bases). The CDR3 covers 18 residues. Per germline, CDR1 MNHEY and CDR2 SMNVEV (reference sequence). Trimming took 0 bases from V and 5 from J, leaving 22 bases between them. CDR3 residues: CASSLSLLPQGSGTEAFF. The CDR3 DNA sequence: TGTGCCAGCAGTTTATCACTCCTCCCTCAGGGATCGGGGACTGAAGCTTTCTTT.

This chain connects TRBV5-1 to TRBJ1-4; possibly TRBD1 for D (6 bases). The length of the CDR3 is 15 residues. Germline lookup yields CDR1 SGHRS and CDR2 YFSETQ. Trimming removed 0 bases at V and 8 bases at J, with 14 bases between. CDR3 sequence (DNA): TGCGCCAGCAGCTTGGAGGGGGGCGCGGAGGAAAAACTGTTTTTT. It encodes CASSLEGGAEEKLFF.

The chain recombines TRBV27 with TRBJ1-2; TRBD1 agrees at 11 bases. CDR1 is MNHEY, CDR2 SMNVEV, per germline (reference sequence). The CDR3 length is 15 residues. The V segment lost 4 bases and the J segment 4 bases; nucleotides outside the gene matches: 5. In DNA, the CDR3 is TGTGCCAGCAGTTCGGGGACAGGGGGAGGCTATGGCTACACCTTC. This codes for CASSSGTGGGYGYTF.

The chain carries TRBV6-4 and TRBJ2-3; TRBD2 is a possible D gene (6 bases). The length of the CDR3 is 16 residues. CDR1 is MRHNA and CDR2 is SNTAGT in the germline V gene. With 3 bases removed from V and 2 bases from J, the gap between germline ends came to 15 bases. CDR3 protein: CASSDPPGEVTDTQYF. The CDR3 coding sequence is TGTGCCAGCAGTGATCCCCCGGGGGAGGTCACAGATACGCAGTATTTT.

The chain links TRBV10-1 to TRBJ2-3, with D possibly matching TRBD2 (5 bases). The V end was cut by 2 bases, the J end by 1 base, with 7 bases between. CDR1 is WNHNN, CDR2 SYGVQD, per germline (reference sequence). The CDR3 extends over 14 amino acids. The CDR3: CASSEGLGTDTQYF. The CDR3 coding sequence is TGCGCCAGCAGTGAGGGACTGGGCACAGATACGCAGTATTTT.

The V and J genes are TRBV4-3 and TRBJ2-4; either TRBD1 or TRBD2 may fit D (5 bases each). Trimming stripped 0 bases from V and 7 bases from J, with 25 bases between. Germline V CDR1 and CDR2: LGHNA, YSLEER. The CDR3 covers 19 residues. The CDR3: CASSQDFSGADLVSNIQYF. CDR3 DNA sequence: TGCGCCAGCAGCCAAGATTTCTCCGGGGCAGACCTAGTTTCGAACATTCAGTACTTC.

The rearrangement links TRBV7-6 to TRBJ2-7; 9 positions agree with TRBD2. CDR3 length: 17 residues. V gave up 1 base and J gave up 1 base; unmatched junction bases: 8. CDR1 and CDR2 from the germline V gene are SGHVS and FNYEAQ. The CDR3 spells CASSLGSSGTLSYEQYF. In DNA, the CDR3 is TGTGCCAGCAGCTTAGGATCTAGCGGGACCCTGTCCTACGAGCAGTACTTC.

The V and J genes are TRBV27 and TRBJ2-7; D uncertain. The CDR3 length is 16 residues. Germline-derived CDR1 and CDR2 are MNHEY and SMNVEV (reference sequence). Trimming removed 0 bases at V and 0 bases at J, with 12 bases between. Written as DNA, the CDR3 is TGTGCCAGCAGTTTATCCGCCGGGCAGGTCTCCTACGAGCAGTACTTC. This gives the protein CASSLSAGQVSYEQYF.

The chain is built from TRBV2 and TRBJ2-2; 10 nucleotides match TRBD2. The J segment lost 6 bases and the V segment lost 6 bases, leaving 7 bases of the junction unmatched. The CDR3 loop spans 15 amino acids. The V gene's germline CDR1 is SNHLY and CDR2 FYNNEI. CDR3 amino acids: CASRRTSGRPGELFF. CDR3 DNA sequence: TGTGCCAGCAGGAGGACTAGCGGACGCCCCGGGGAGCTGTTTTTT.

Details on this clone: The sample contains more than one DNA sequence encoding this CDR3. J is TRBJ1-3 and V is TRBV30; D gene uncertain. The CDR3 spans 11 residues. Germline V gene data show CDR1 as GTSNPN and CDR2 as SVGIG (reference sequence). V lost 5 bases to trimming and J lost 4 bases, with 6 bases between them. The CDR3 bases are TGTGCCTGGGGAGAAGGAAACACCATATATTTT. It is translated as CAWGEGNTIYF.

The chain employs TRBV2 and TRBJ1-5; 9 bases agree with TRBD1. The CDR3 extends over 16 amino acids. The V gene's germline CDR1 is SNHLY and CDR2 FYNNEI. Germline trimming cut 5 bases from V and 2 bases from J; bases unmatched to any gene: 7. The CDR3 DNA reads TGTGCCAGCAGTCCCCGACAGGGGGATGGCAATCAGCCCCAGCATTTT. Translating it yields CASSPRQGDGNQPQHF.